A single sample gave rise to the 30 T cell receptor beta chains below, sequenced in a study of T cell responses to AZD1222 COVID-19 vaccine. This table comes from immunoSEQ multiplex PCR, and its TCRdb copy is limited to in-frame clones, with some not included. The sample includes roughly 100,000 clones, 84% of them seen just once. Sequenced material: peripheral blood, taken on day 0 of AZD1222 vaccination. Receptors originate from an adult in good health.

The rearrangement joins TRBV12-3 or TRBV12-4 to TRBJ1-2, with D unclear. V shed 5 bases and J shed 7 bases, with 11 bases lying between them. The CDR3 length is 12 residues. This CDR3 is CASSRAPGGYTF. CDR3 nucleotide sequence: TGTGCCAGCAGTCGGGCCCCTGGTGGCTACACCTTC.

Regarding this clone: It is likely a read error, because the conserved phenylalanine at the end of the CDR3 is missing. Because the CDR3's place on the DNA is in doubt, the DNA is left out and the CDR3 is given as listed by TCRdb. The chain couples TRBV24-1 to TRBJ2-7; the D call in the table, TRBD2, was not verified against the DNA. The CDR3 is 8 residues long, ends included. The V gene's germline CDR1 is KGHDR and CDR2 SFDVKD. This chain's CDR3 is CATSGVKL.

The chain recombines TRBV6-2 or TRBV6-3 with TRBJ2-1; 13 bases line up with TRBD2. Looked up from germline, CDR1 is MNHEY and CDR2 is SVGEGT. V lost 4 bases, J lost 7 bases, and 7 bases stayed unmatched. The CDR3 has 16 residues. The CDR3 here is CASSSIGTSGVNEQFF. For the CDR3, the DNA is TGTGCCAGCAGTTCGATCGGGACTAGCGGGGTTAATGAGCAGTTCTTC.

This sequence joins TRBV27 and TRBJ2-3; D is unresolved. CDR1 and CDR2 (germline): MNHEY, SMNVEV (reference sequence). This CDR3 is 12 amino acids long. Deletions cut 5 bases from V and 2 bases from J, with 5 bases between. The CDR3 bases are TGTGCCAGCAGTGGGTTCACAGATACGCAGTATTTT. It yields the protein CASSGFTDTQYF.

This clone was recorded only once. The V and J genes are TRBV7-2 and TRBJ1-3, with 10 bases aligning to TRBD1. This CDR3 is built from 17 residues. V was pared by 5 bases and J by 5 bases, with 12 bases of the junction left unmatched. Germline loops: CDR1 SGHTA, CDR2 FQGNSA. CDR3: CASSTSPGQGTRNTIYF. DNA of the CDR3: TGTGCCAGCAGCACGAGCCCGGGACAGGGGACGCGAAACACCATATATTTT.

The chain couples TRBV2 to TRBJ2-1; D unclear. V was clipped by 7 bases and J by 10 bases, with 20 bases between them. The CDR3 runs 14 residues. Germline V gene sequence: CDR1 SNHLY, CDR2 FYNNEI. The CDR3 here is CASNYKPSPPEQFF. CDR3 DNA: TGTGCCAGCAATTACAAACCCTCTCCCCCGGAGCAGTTCTTC.

The chain recombines TRBV7-9 with TRBJ2-1; 16 nucleotides agree with TRBD2. Trimming removed 5 bases from V and 6 bases from J; junction bases left unmatched: 7. Germline assignment: CDR1 SEHNR and CDR2 FQNEAQ (reference sequence). The CDR3 length is 17 residues. In nucleotides, the CDR3 is TGTGCCAGCAGCACACATGGGACTAGCGGGAGGGCCAATGAGCAGTTCTTC. Translating gives CASSTHGTSGRANEQFF.

This chain connects TRBV7-2 to TRBJ1-2, with D possibly TRBD1 on 6 matching bases. The CDR3 contains 13 residues. CDR1 is SGHTA and CDR2 is FQGNSA in the germline V gene. V gave up 2 bases and J gave up 7 bases, with 11 bases separating them. The CDR3 DNA follows: TGTGCCAGCAGCTTACAGGGGTCTGGTGGCTACACCTTC. This translates into CASSLQGSGGYTF.

The genes are TRBV3-1 (or the pseudogene TRBV3-2) and TRBJ1-2; D perhaps matches TRBD1 (5 bases). Trimming took 0 bases from V and 4 from J, leaving 12 bases between them. This CDR3 is built from 15 residues. CDR1 and CDR2 (germline): LGHDT, YNNKEL (reference sequence). The CDR3 is CASSQDMGRGYGYTF. The CDR3 region has the DNA TGTGCCAGCAGCCAAGATATGGGAAGGGGCTATGGCTACACCTTC.

J is TRBJ1-4 and V is TRBV28; no clear D. Looked up from germline, CDR1 is MDHEN and CDR2 is SYDVKM. The CDR3 is 15 amino acids. The V end was cut by 5 bases, the J end by 5 bases, with 15 bases between. The CDR3 nucleotides are TGTGCCAGCAGTCCCCCTCAGCTTAGGAATGAAAAACTGTTTTTT. It specifies CASSPPQLRNEKLFF.

The rearrangement uses TRBV7-2 and TRBJ1-1; D not resolved. The germline gives CDR1 SGHTA, CDR2 FQGNSA. V was shortened by 4 bases and J by 1 base, with 7 bases between the two germline ends. The CDR3 extends over 13 amino acids. The DNA for the CDR3 is TGTGCCAGCAGCTGGGAGACGAACACTGAAGCTTTCTTT. The encoded protein is CASSWETNTEAFF.

The V and J genes are TRBV28 and TRBJ2-2; 7 nucleotides align to TRBD2. The trim removed 5 bases at V and 4 bases at J, leaving 4 bases unmatched. Germline CDR1 is MDHEN and CDR2 is SYDVKM. This CDR3 contains 14 residues. CDR3 amino acids: CASSAGLSTGELFF. CDR3 in DNA: TGTGCCAGCAGTGCGGGACTAAGCACCGGGGAGCTGTTTTTT. The full variable domain, with the rest looked up from reference TRBV28 and TRBJ2-2, is DVKVTQSSRYLVKRTGEKVFLECVQDMDHENMFWYRQDPGLGLRLIYFSYDVKMKEKGDIPEGYSVSREKKERFSLILESASTNQTSMYLCASSAGLSTGELFFGEGSRLTVL.

Here the CDR3 reads CASSSGLRTQQETQYF. Written as DNA, the CDR3 is TGCGCCAGCAGCTCTGGCTTGCGGACACAGCAAGAGACCCAGTACTTC. This sequence joins TRBV5-1 and TRBJ2-5; TRBD1 is a possible D gene (5 bases). CDR3 size: 16 residues. Trimming removed 3 bases from V and 2 bases from J, with 17 bases in between. CDR1 is SGHRS and CDR2 is YFSETQ in the germline V gene.

The chain recombines TRBV6-6 with TRBJ1-5; no definite D call. Deletions cut 5 bases from V and 1 base from J, with 9 bases between. This CDR3 region has 14 residues. Germline V gene lookup returns CDR1 MNHNY and CDR2 SVGAGI (reference sequence). This chain's CDR3 is CASSRDWSNQPQHF. The CDR3 nucleotides read TGTGCCAGCAGTCGCGACTGGAGCAATCAGCCCCAGCATTTT.

In this sample, this clone turned up once. This rearrangement joins TRBV28 to TRBJ2-5; D not resolved. Germline CDR1 and CDR2: MDHEN and SYDVKM. There are 13 residues in the CDR3. V gave up 7 bases and J gave up 1 base, with 10 bases separating them. DNA of the CDR3: TGTGCCAGCACGCTGACCTCCCAAGAGACCCAGTACTTC. Translating it yields CASTLTSQETQYF. The full variable domain, completed using reference TRBV28 and TRBJ2-5, is DVKVTQSSRYLVKRTGEKVFLECVQDMDHENMFWYRQDPGLGLRLIYFSYDVKMKEKGDIPEGYSVSREKKERFSLILESASTNQTSMYLCASTLTSQETQYFGPGTRLLVL.

V is TRBV7-2 and J is TRBJ1-1; D is unclear. The V gene's germline CDR1 is SGHTA and CDR2 FQGNSA. The CDR3 totals 13 residues. Trimming cost V 1 base and J 7 bases, with 10 bases left between them. The CDR3 reads CASSLVGRSEAFF. In DNA, the CDR3 is TGTGCCAGCAGCTTAGTTGGCAGGAGTGAAGCTTTCTTT.

V is TRBV4-2 and J is TRBJ2-7; a weak D match, TRBD1 (5 bases). The CDR3 has 14 residues. Per the germline V gene, CDR1 is LGHNA and CDR2 is YNFKEQ. The V and J ends lost 0 bases and 3 bases respectively, with 9 bases between them. For the CDR3, the DNA is TGTGCCAGCAGCCAAGATTGGGGCAGCTACGAGCAGTACTTC. This gives the protein CASSQDWGSYEQYF.

The J gene is TRBJ1-2, the V gene TRBV15; 7 nucleotides line up with TRBD1. The CDR3 spans 14 residues. Germline V gives CDR1 LNHNV, CDR2 YYDKDF (reference sequence). V trimming: 0 bases; J trimming: 5 bases; junction bases outside the gene matches: 3. CDR3 region: CATSRDRGQYGYTF. The DNA for the CDR3 is TGTGCCACCAGCAGAGATCGGGGACAGTATGGCTACACCTTC.

The chain couples TRBV24-1 to TRBJ2-2; 8 bases are shared with TRBD2. This CDR3 region has 16 residues. Germline CDR1 is KGHDR and CDR2 is SFDVKD. V shed 3 bases, J shed 4 bases, and the junction held 6 bases outside the gene matches. The CDR3, as DNA: TGTGCCACCAGTGATCCAGCGGGGGTTACCACCGGGGAGCTGTTTTTT. It translates to CATSDPAGVTTGELFF.

V usage is TRBV6-2 or TRBV6-3 and J usage is TRBJ2-1; a possible D gene is TRBD2 (6 bases). This CDR3 is built from 17 residues. V gave up 5 bases and J gave up 9 bases, with 26 bases separating them. CDR1 and CDR2 (germline): MNHEY, SVGEGT. The CDR3 DNA sequence: TGTGCCAGCAGTGGCTCCGGGACTTCCTTACCTACCGGTGAGCAGTTCTTC. Translated, it gives CASSGSGTSLPTGEQFF.

The chain carries TRBV9 and TRBJ2-2; D not certain. This CDR3 contains 12 residues. Germline V lookup: CDR1 SGDLS, CDR2 YYNGEE. Trimming removed 0 bases from V and 6 bases from J, with 3 bases in between. CDR3 loop: CASSVVAGELFF. CDR3 bases: TGTGCCAGCAGCGTAGTCGCCGGGGAGCTGTTTTTT.

V and J are TRBV5-1 and TRBJ2-7; TRBD1 matches at 11 bases. After removal of 4 bases from V and 3 bases from J, the junction contained 6 bases not matched to a gene. Germline CDR1 and CDR2: SGHRS and YFSETQ. The CDR3 extends over 15 amino acids. This CDR3 reads CASSQGGTGGYEQYF. DNA of the CDR3: TGCGCCAGCAGCCAAGGTGGGACAGGGGGCTACGAGCAGTACTTC.

V gene TRBV6-5 combines with J gene TRBJ2-1, with D possibly TRBD1 on 6 matching bases. There are 16 residues in the CDR3. V lost 0 bases and J 8 bases, leaving 17 bases between the germline ends. The V gene's germline CDR1 is MNHEY and CDR2 SVGAGI. Written as DNA, the CDR3 is TGTGCCAGCAGTTACTCCGACAGGCCCCGGTCGGATGAGCAGTTCTTC. Amino acids: CASSYSDRPRSDEQFF.

The J gene is TRBJ1-2, the V gene TRBV4-2; no clear D gene. The CDR3 totals 13 residues. The germline V and J ends were trimmed by 0 bases and 8 bases, with 10 bases remaining between them. The germline CDR1 and CDR2 sequences are LGHNA and YNFKEQ. DNA of the CDR3: TGTGCCAGCAGCCAAGAAGGTGCCCTGGGCTACACCTTC. Its translation is CASSQEGALGYTF.

The V call is TRBV19, the J call TRBJ1-1; D gene uncertain. Trimming left V 3 bases short and J 8 bases short, with 10 bases between. Germline CDR1 is LNHDA and CDR2 is SQIVND (reference sequence). CDR3 length: 12 residues. This chain's CDR3 is CASSIGETEAFF. The CDR3, as DNA: TGTGCCAGTAGTATCGGAGAAACCGAAGCTTTCTTT.

The genes are TRBV27 and TRBJ2-2; D is uncertain. Germline V gene sequence: CDR1 MNHEY, CDR2 SMNVEV (reference sequence). The CDR3 loop spans 18 amino acids. The germline V and J ends were trimmed by 4 bases and 4 bases, with 22 bases remaining between them. CDR3 loop: CASSSQIPGQPTTGELFF. The CDR3 DNA reads TGTGCCAGCAGTTCCCAAATCCCGGGCCAACCGACCACCGGGGAGCTGTTTTTT.

V and J are TRBV5-4 and TRBJ2-3; TRBD2 aligns across 11 bases. Trimming cost V 0 bases and J 5 bases; bases outside gene matches: 2. The CDR3 sequence is 15 residues long. Looked up from germline, CDR1 is SGHNT and CDR2 is YYREEE (reference sequence). CDR3 coding DNA: TGTGCCAGCAGCTTGGTCGGGACTAGCGGAGATACGCAGTATTTT. Protein sequence: CASSLVGTSGDTQYF.

This sequence joins TRBV28 and TRBJ1-2; 7 bases are shared with TRBD1. This CDR3 has 15 amino acids. The germline V gene has CDR1 MDHEN and CDR2 SYDVKM. V lost 6 bases to trimming and J lost 4 bases; unmatched junction nucleotides: 11. CDR3 in DNA: TGTGCCAGCAGCCCGCCCGACAGGGTGGGCTATGGCTACACCTTC. It specifies CASSPPDRVGYGYTF.

The CDR3 DNA reads as TGTGCCAGCAGTAGCTGGGCCGGGAGTGGAGATACGCAGTATTTT. Protein: CASSSWAGSGDTQYF. The rearrangement joins TRBV5-7 to TRBJ2-3, with D possibly TRBD2 on 6 matching bases. TRBV5-7 is flagged as an ORF with uncertain function. The CDR3 runs 15 residues. Trimming pared 5 bases from V and 5 bases from J, leaving 18 bases between.

This chain connects TRBV10-3 to TRBJ2-7, with D perhaps TRBD1 (6 bases). This CDR3 spans 14 amino acids. Trimming removed 2 bases from V and 2 bases from J, with 10 bases in between. From germline, CDR1 is ENHRY and CDR2 SYGVKD. The CDR3 region has the DNA TGTGCCATCAGTGAGGGGGGCACCACCTACGAGCAGTACGTC. This gives the protein CAISEGGTTYEQYV.